These 10 T cell receptor beta chains were all obtained from the same sample, sequenced in a study of shared clonotypes between healthy human individuals. The repertoire was sequenced with immunoSEQ multiplex PCR; TCRdb's copy has only in-frame clones and lacks some. The sample lists 2.5 million or so clones; around nine tenths were seen once. Material for sequencing was naive CD4+ T cells sorted from blood. Subset indicated: CD45RA+ positively selected. These receptors all stem from a man aged 18 to 29 in good health.

The chain recombines TRBV5-1 with TRBJ2-3; the match to TRBD1 covers 7 bases. Germline loops: CDR1 SGHRS, CDR2 YFSETQ. J gave up 1 base and V 6 bases, and 8 bases lay outside the gene matches. This CDR3 has 15 residues. This CDR3 reads CASKGSTGGTDTQYF. CDR3 DNA: TGCGCCAGCAAGGGTAGTACAGGGGGCACAGATACGCAGTATTTT.

This clone was found once. This rearrangement joins TRBV6-9 to TRBJ2-3, with TRBD2 matching over 13 bases. Germline V gives CDR1 MNHGY, CDR2 SVAAGI. CDR3 length: 18 residues. The V segment lost 2 bases and the J segment 5 bases; nucleotides outside the gene matches: 10. The CDR3 protein is CASSYRNGLAGDGDTQYF. In DNA, the CDR3 is TGTGCCAGCAGTTATCGGAACGGACTAGCGGGGGATGGAGATACGCAGTATTTT.

The rearrangement links TRBV7-9 to TRBJ2-5; 9 bases match TRBD2. The CDR3 totals 17 residues. Germline-derived CDR1 and CDR2 are SEHNR and FQNEAQ (reference sequence). Germline trimming cut 1 base from V and 0 bases from J; bases unmatched to any gene: 6. In DNA form, the CDR3 reads TGTGCCAGCAGCTTAGGGCTAGCGGGAACGTACCAAGAGACCCAGTACTTC. Amino acids: CASSLGLAGTYQETQYF.

This clone was counted once. V is TRBV18 and J is TRBJ1-5; D not certain. The germline V gene has CDR1 KGHSH and CDR2 LQKENI. Trimming left V 2 bases short and J 10 bases short, with 12 bases between. This CDR3 region has 13 residues. Here the CDR3 reads CASSPAGLVPQHF. CDR3 nucleotides: TGTGCCAGCTCACCAGCAGGTTTAGTACCCCAGCATTTT.

This chain connects TRBV2 to TRBJ1-6; D is unresolved. Trimming removed 11 bases at V and 7 bases at J, with 15 bases between. Germline values: CDR1 SNHLY, CDR2 FYNNEI. The CDR3 consists of 13 residues. This chain's CDR3 is CAGQSGENSPLHF. CDR3 in DNA: TGTGCCGGCCAAAGTGGGGAAAATTCACCCCTCCACTTT.

The genes are TRBV10-3 and TRBJ1-1, with TRBD1 matching 7 bases. The CDR3 is made up of 12 amino acids. Germline CDR1 and CDR2: ENHRY and SYGVKD. The V gene end was trimmed by 6 bases and the J gene end by 7 bases; junction bases not matched to a gene: 5. The CDR3 sequence is CAIRRGDSEAFF. CDR3 coding DNA: TGTGCCATCAGGAGGGGGGACAGTGAAGCTTTCTTT.

The chain joins TRBV10-1 to TRBJ1-6; D not certain. With 4 bases removed from V and 5 bases from J, the gap between germline ends came to 6 bases. The V gene's germline CDR1 is WNHNN and CDR2 SYGVQD (reference sequence). The CDR3 has 13 residues. The CDR3: CASSGGNNSPLHF. As DNA, the CDR3 is TGCGCCAGCAGTGGAGGGAATAATTCACCCCTCCACTTT.

This chain uses TRBV19 with TRBJ2-2; 13 positions agree with TRBD2. CDR1 LNHDA and CDR2 SQIVND come from the germline V gene (reference sequence). V gave up 8 bases and J gave up 6 bases; unmatched junction bases: 15. This CDR3 spans 18 amino acids. CDR3 region: CASQRATSGRASPGELFF. The CDR3 DNA sequence: TGTGCCAGTCAGCGTGCTACTAGCGGGAGGGCCTCTCCCGGGGAGCTGTTTTTT.

V gene TRBV7-8 combines with J gene TRBJ1-5; D gene ambiguous. The CDR3 length is 16 residues. The V gene's germline CDR1 is SGHVS and CDR2 FQNEAQ. Trimming shortened V by 5 bases and J by 1 base, and 15 bases separated the two germline ends. Here the CDR3 reads CASSPRGFTSNQPQHF. In DNA, the CDR3 is TGTGCCAGCAGCCCCCGCGGTTTTACGAGCAATCAGCCCCAGCATTTT.

The genes are TRBV10-3 and TRBJ2-3, with D perhaps matching TRBD2 (6 bases). Trimming removed 3 bases from V and 6 bases from J, with 10 bases in between. The CDR3 length is 13 residues. CDR1 and CDR2 (germline): ENHRY, SYGVKD. DNA for the CDR3: TGTGCCATCAGTGATATGGCGGGGGATACGCAGTATTTT. This translates into CAISDMAGDTQYF.